This T cell receptor beta chain was identified in a study of T cell repertoires in cytomegalovirus infection (dated by TCRdb to the late 2010s). About the full investigation: Peptide stimulations targeted recently identified HLA-C-restricted CMV epitopes, whose presentation resists viral immunomodulation, together with well-studied HLA-B-restricted epitopes. Donor HLA type was relevant to the analysis, as public TCR beta signatures indicated carriage of CMV infection together with the matching HLA type. Broad study findings and their caveats: The ex vivo response was dominated by HLA-C-restricted CMV-specific TCR beta clonotypes, and the single most frequent clonotype in two of eight donors was supplied by these HLA-C-restricted clonotypes. In both this cohort and an independent roughly 330-donor cohort, the cumulative frequency of public TCR beta family members distinguished carriers of CMV infection plus the relevant HLA type.

Comment on this clonotype: Its antigen is currently not known. Base-call qualities are not available, and no considerably larger clone is one nucleotide away.

The treatment or condition label for this specimen denotes: in vitro stimulation with specific CMV peptide epitopes to enrich CMV-specific T cells. The CDR3 has 11 amino acids, counting the end cysteine and phenylalanine. Only the CDR3 part of the read is kept: 33 bases, read in frame from the first base. The junction shows trimming of 5 bases on V and 14 bases on J, plus 14 bases between the germline ends. The germline V gene gives CDR1 as SNHLY and CDR2 as FYNNEI. The sequencer listed for this sample is Illumina HiSeq 1500. TCRdb's own reprocessing of the public reads used fastp at Q25 and MiXCR and kept productive beta chains. Each CDR3 protein appears once, grouped with its most common genes and DNA. The sample table shows approximately 340,000 distinct CDR3 sequences, and about 27% are seen once. 20% of the sample lies in the top ten.

The sample in question was cultured PBMCs, obtained from culture after CMV antigen stimulation. The chain links TRBV2 with TRBJ2-3; the best D guess is TRBD1, with 5 bases matching. This TCR was sampled from a human donor in good health (CMV status not recorded). Some clones in this sample may be carry-over from other donors' samples. The base sequence is TGTGCCAGCAGTAACCTGGGGCGGCGGTATTTT. Translated, this is CASSNLGRRYF.